The 18 T cell receptor beta chains below all came from one sample that was sequenced in a study of post-analysis software for immune sequencing data. General observations from the study: Comparison of patients with controls showed 4 to 6 TRBV segments more frequent in patients, TRBV5-6, TRBV5-1 and TRBV20-1 among them.

Every TCR beta cDNA library bore unique molecular identifiers. TCRdb recomputed calls from the PCR reads with MiXCR, one row per CDR3 protein. The table shows 500,000 to 600,000 distinct CDR3 sequences, with 44% occurring only once. No antigen has been identified for these receptors. What was sequenced was blood. All receptors derive from a girl between 10 and 17 years old with multiple sclerosis.

The CDR3: CSAGRGRFEQYF. The CDR3 nucleotides are TGCAGTGCCGGACGGGGTCGTTTTGAGCAGTACTTC. The chain recombines TRBV20-1 with TRBJ2-5; maybe TRBD2 (5 bases). The CDR3 has 12 residues. Trimming removed 6 bases from V and 11 bases from J, with 19 bases in between. Germline V CDR1 and CDR2: DFQATT, SNEGSKA (reference sequence).

This clonotype has a handful of counts. The chain joins TRBV7-8 to TRBJ2-1, with 9 positions matching TRBD2. Germline trimming cut 1 base from V and 6 bases from J; bases unmatched to any gene: 13. Germline-derived CDR1 and CDR2 are SGHVS and FQNEAQ. This CDR3 has 18 amino acids. The CDR3, as DNA: TGTGCCAGCAGCTTAGTAGAGGGCGTAGCGGGAGATTTCAATGAGCAGTTCTTC. It translates to CASSLVEGVAGDFNEQFF.

CDR3 in amino acids: CSGGTGQGYGYTF. In DNA, the CDR3 is TGCAGCGGGGGGACAGGTCAGGGCTATGGCTACACCTTC. The chain is built from TRBV29-1 and TRBJ1-2; 8 nucleotides align to TRBD1. Germline lookup yields CDR1 SQVTM and CDR2 ANQGSEA. J was trimmed by 4 bases and V by 7 bases; bases with no gene match: 8. The CDR3 has 13 amino acids.

This clonotype was counted a few times. The genes are TRBV7-9 and TRBJ2-3; D is ambiguous. The V and J ends lost 7 bases and 0 bases respectively, with 14 bases between them. This CDR3 has 15 residues. CDR1 SEHNR and CDR2 FQNEAQ come from the germline V gene (reference sequence). CDR3 in DNA: TGTGCCAGCAACCGAGACTCTATTAGCACAGATACGCAGTATTTT. Translation gives CASNRDSISTDTQYF.

This chain connects TRBV12-3 or TRBV12-4 to TRBJ2-3, with 8 bases lining up with TRBD2. The CDR3 runs to 23 residues. Germline trimming cut 5 bases from V and 4 bases from J; bases unmatched to any gene: 32. The CDR3 spells CASSTTNPTGLAGTGGGPDTQYF. The CDR3 DNA sequence: TGTGCCAGCAGTACTACAAACCCAACGGGGCTAGCGGGTACGGGTGGTGGCCCAGATACGCAGTATTTT.

This chain joins TRBV5-1 and TRBJ2-7; 9 nucleotides line up with TRBD1. V lost 4 bases, J lost 5 bases, and 13 bases stayed unmatched. This CDR3 is built from 16 residues. The germline gives CDR1 SGHRS, CDR2 YFSETQ. CDR3 nucleotide sequence: TGCGCCAGCAGCCCGTGGACAGGGGTCGGGGGCGACGAGCAGTACTTC. Translating gives CASSPWTGVGGDEQYF.

With regard to this clonotype: The germline gene is not matched at one end of the junction; a read error may be the cause. V is TRBV20-1 and J is TRBJ2-7; 8 bases fit TRBD2. CDR1 DFQATT and CDR2 SNEGSKA come from the germline V gene (reference sequence). The CDR3 length is 15 residues. This CDR3 is CSARDRRTSSYELYF. The CDR3 coding sequence is TGCAGTGCTAGAGATAGGAGGACTAGCTCCTACGAGCTGTACTTC.

The CDR3 region is CSAERSGGLYEQYF. As DNA, the CDR3 is TGCAGTGCGGAGCGTAGCGGGGGCCTTTACGAGCAGTACTTC. The rearrangement joins TRBV20-1 to TRBJ2-5; 9 bases map to TRBD2. The DNA end lines up better with TRBJ2-7; the J call may be wrong. The V gene's germline CDR1 is DFQATT and CDR2 SNEGSKA (reference sequence). The CDR3 is 14 residues long.

The chain combines TRBV5-1 with TRBJ2-3; D is uncertain. CDR1 is SGHRS and CDR2 is YFSETQ in the germline V gene. V lost 3 bases to trimming and J lost 0 bases, with 17 bases between them. This CDR3 is 17 amino acids long. The CDR3 spells CASSSPSAETSTDTQYF. The CDR3 DNA is TGCGCCAGCAGCTCGCCCAGCGCTGAAACTAGCACAGATACGCAGTATTTT. The full variable domain, rest sourced from reference TRBV5-1 and TRBJ2-3, is KAGVTQTPRYLIKTRGQQVTLSCSPISGHRSVSWYQQTPGQGLQFLFEYFSETQRNKGNFPGRFSGRQFSNSRSEMNVSTLELGDSALYLCASSSPSAETSTDTQYFGPGTRLTVL.

This clonotype came up a few times. This rearrangement joins TRBV6-1 to TRBJ2-7; D ambiguous. In germline, CDR1 is MNHNS, CDR2 SASEGT. The CDR3 extends over 14 amino acids. The V end lost 7 bases, the J end lost 2 bases, and 15 bases lay between the germline ends. CDR3 coding DNA: TGTGCCAGCAATAGGGCAGGTGGTCCCTACGAGCAGTACTTC. Residues: CASNRAGGPYEQYF.

This clonotype showed up many times. The V and J genes are TRBV7-2 and TRBJ2-3; D not certain. From germline, CDR1 is SGHTA and CDR2 FQGNSA. The V end lost 1 base, the J end lost 4 bases, and 18 bases lay between the germline ends. CDR3 length equals 17 residues. The DNA of the CDR3 is TGTGCCAGCAGCTTAGATCGCGACCCTTCGCTCTCAGATACGCAGTATTTT. Translation gives CASSLDRDPSLSDTQYF.

The chain is built from TRBV14 and TRBJ2-7; possibly TRBD1 or TRBD2 for D (5 bases each). This CDR3 is 15 amino acids long. Trimming pared 3 bases from V and 0 bases from J, leaving 12 bases between. CDR1 is SGHDN, CDR2 FVKESK, per germline. The CDR3 protein is CASSQSGPFSYEQYF. CDR3 DNA sequence: TGTGCCAGCAGCCAGTCGGGACCCTTCTCCTACGAGCAGTACTTC.

The chain joins TRBV7-9 to TRBJ2-4, with D tentatively TRBD1 (7 bases). The V end lost 7 bases, the J end lost 0 bases, and 16 bases lay between the germline ends. In germline, CDR1 is SEHNR, CDR2 FQNEAQ (reference sequence). This CDR3 spans 16 amino acids. DNA for the CDR3: TGTGCCAGCACTCCCCGGGGGACAGTAGCCAAAAACATTCAGTACTTC. As protein: CASTPRGTVAKNIQYF.

J is TRBJ1-1 and V is TRBV15, with D hard to call. Trimming took 1 base from V and 4 from J, leaving 10 bases between them. The CDR3 contains 14 residues. CDR1 is LNHNV and CDR2 is YYDKDF in the germline V gene (reference sequence). In DNA, the CDR3 is TGTGCCACCAGCAGAGGCGGCGGCACCACTGAAGCTTTCTTT. Translating it yields CATSRGGGTTEAFF.

This clonotype appeared a few times. V gene TRBV12-3 or TRBV12-4 combines with J gene TRBJ1-2, with D perhaps TRBD1 (6 bases). CDR3 size: 13 residues. V dropped 3 bases and J dropped 5 bases, with 10 bases sitting between them. The CDR3 bases are TGTGCCAGCAGTTTCTCGGGGGCGTATGGCTACACCTTC. Encoded protein: CASSFSGAYGYTF.

V and J are TRBV12-3 or TRBV12-4 and TRBJ1-5; D is possibly TRBD1 (5 bases). The CDR3 length is 16 residues. The V gene lost 1 base and the J gene lost 1 base, with 11 bases spanning the gap. CDR3 sequence: CASSLGPPGSNQPQHF. CDR3 sequence (DNA): TGTGCCAGCAGTTTAGGCCCCCCAGGGAGCAATCAGCCCCAGCATTTT.

Here the CDR3 DNA reads TGTGCCAGCCGTGAGTCGGGCAATTCACCCCTCCACTTT. Protein: CASRESGNSPLHF. V gene TRBV7-9 combines with J gene TRBJ1-6; unclear D gene. Germline V gene data show CDR1 as SEHNR and CDR2 as FQNEAQ (reference sequence). V shed 8 bases and J shed 7 bases, with 12 bases lying between them. The CDR3 has 13 amino acids.

Many counts were recorded for this clonotype. The rearrangement joins TRBV29-1 to TRBJ2-7; TRBD1 matches 7 bases. The CDR3 sequence is 13 residues long. Trimming took 6 bases from V and 2 from J; bases not matched to a gene: 7. Germline CDR1 SQVTM, CDR2 ANQGSEA. Written as DNA, the CDR3 is TGCAGCGTCCGAGGTCAGGGGGCCTACGAGCAGTACTTC. Residues: CSVRGQGAYEQYF.